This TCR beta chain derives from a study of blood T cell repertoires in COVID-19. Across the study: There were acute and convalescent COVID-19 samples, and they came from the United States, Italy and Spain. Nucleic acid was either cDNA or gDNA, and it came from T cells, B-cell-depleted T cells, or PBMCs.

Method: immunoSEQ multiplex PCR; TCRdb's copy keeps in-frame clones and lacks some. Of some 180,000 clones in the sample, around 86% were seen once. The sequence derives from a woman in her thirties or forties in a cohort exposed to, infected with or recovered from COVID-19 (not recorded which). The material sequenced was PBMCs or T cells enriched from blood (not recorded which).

CDR3 region: CASSVGEGTEAFF. The DNA for the CDR3 is TGTGCCAGCAGTGTGGGGGAGGGCACTGAAGCTTTCTTT. This chain joins TRBV27 and TRBJ1-1; maybe TRBD1 (5 bases). CDR1 and CDR2 from the germline V gene are MNHEY and SMNVEV (reference sequence). The CDR3 sequence is 13 residues long. Deletions cut 5 bases from V and 4 bases from J, with 11 bases between.